The rows below give T cell receptor beta chains drawn from one sample of a study of T-cell reconstitution after alpha-beta-depleted transplantation in children. TCRdb reprocessed the PCR reads with MiXCR, giving one entry per CDR3 protein. Of around 600,000 distinct CDR3 sequences in the sample, about 15% are singletons; the top ten hold 0.85% to 1.3%. The specimen comprised PBMCs from the stem cell graft donor, sampled from the stem cell graft. The receptors were sampled from a human donor who donated a stem cell graft to a child with acute myeloid leukemia. Each CDR3 is given with its conserved first and last residue. A D gene is named only where the DNA matches it firmly. The size of a clone is reported for some rows only, either as once, few or many, or as a class for expanded clones.

cdr3_length j_call clone_size v_call d_call cdr3_nt cdr3_aa
12 TRBJ2-7 many TRBV20-1 NA TGCAGTGCTAGAGAGACGGGGGTTGAGCAGTACTTC CSARETGVEQYF
14 TRBJ1-2 few TRBV7-2 TRBD1 TGTGCCAGCAGCTTCGGGGGACAGGGTCCAGGCTACACCTTC CASSFGGQGPGYTF
15 TRBJ2-1 NA TRBV7-9 NA TGTGCCAGCGAATTAACGGCTAGCTCCTACAATGAGCAGTTCTTC CASELTASSYNEQFF
18 TRBJ2-7 few TRBV4-3 TRBD2 TGCGCCAGCAGCCAAGAATCTAGCGGCGCAGGAGACATCTACGAGCAGTACTTC CASSQESSGAGDIYEQYF
14 TRBJ1-5 many TRBV10-3 NA TGTGCCATCAGTGAGTCTACAGGGCCTCAGCCCCAGCATTTT CAISESTGPQPQHF
16 TRBJ1-6 many TRBV27 NA TGTGCCAGCAGCAGGACAAGGGGCGTTGGGAATTCACCCCTCCACTTT CASSRTRGVGNSPLHF
15 TRBJ2-5 few TRBV5-6 TRBD2 TGTGCCAGCAGCGCGGGACTAGACCTACAAGAGACCCAGTACTTC CASSAGLDLQETQYF
16 TRBJ1-4 NA TRBV4-2 NA TGTGCCAGCAGCCAAGCCGCTAAGGGTAACGGGGAAAAACTGTTTTTT CASSQAAKGNGEKLFF
16 TRBJ2-2 NA TRBV20-1 NA TGCAGTGCTAGTCGGGCGGCAGCTGGTCGCACCGGGGAGCTGTTTTTT CSASRAAAGRTGELFF
18 TRBJ2-3 NA TRBV2 TRBD2 TGTGCCAGCAAAGTTTCCGTATCGACTAGCCGATACACAGATACGCAGTATTTT CASKVSVSTSRYTDTQYF
14 TRBJ1-2 few TRBV24-1 NA TGTGCCACCAGTGATTTTCTCCATAACTATGGCTACACCTTC CATSDFLHNYGYTF
12 TRBJ1-2 NA TRBV3-1 NA TGTGCCAGTTTCGAGGCCCTCCAGGGCTACACCTTC CASFEALQGYTF
11 TRBJ1-2 many TRBV25-1 NA TGTGCCAGCAGTGGTGGGGACGGCTACACCTTC CASSGGDGYTF
16 TRBJ2-3 NA TRBV20-1 TRBD2 TGCAGTGCCACTACCGGCGCGGGGGGGCGGGCAGATACGCAGTATTTT CSATTGAGGRADTQYF
16 TRBJ2-3 NA TRBV20-1 NA TGCAGTGCTAGACCACTAAGGAGGGCTAGCACAGATACGCAGTATTTT CSARPLRRASTDTQYF
14 TRBJ2-7 few TRBV7-8 NA TGTGCCACCAGCTTAGAACGGGGCTCCTACGAGCAGTACTTC CATSLERGSYEQYF
18 TRBJ2-3 many TRBV10-3 NA TGTGCCATCAGGGATGGGCCAGGGGAAACGGATGTCACAGATACGCAGTATTTT CAIRDGPGETDVTDTQYF
15 TRBJ1-5 many TRBV20-1 NA TGCAGTGCTCCTCTTATGACCACGAGCAATCAGCCCCAGCATTTT CSAPLMTTSNQPQHF
14 TRBJ2-4 NA TRBV28 NA TGTGCCAGCAGTACTGGCGGACAGCTTTACATTCAGTACTTC CASSTGGQLYIQYF
15 TRBJ2-3 NA TRBV28 NA TGTGCCAGCAGTTTACCCGGGACGAGATCAGATACGCAGTATTTT CASSLPGTRSDTQYF
16 TRBJ1-2 NA TRBV4-3 NA TGCGCCAGCAGCCAAGTAGCAGGGTCTAATAACTATGGCTACACCTTC CASSQVAGSNNYGYTF
14 TRBJ1-5 few TRBV5-6 NA TGTGCCAGCAGCTCTAGGGCAGGATCGCAGCCCCAGCATTTT CASSSRAGSQPQHF
16 TRBJ1-5 few TRBV15 NA TGTGCCACCAGCAGAGTTGGTGGGGTGAGCAATCAGCCCCAGCATTTT CATSRVGGVSNQPQHF
13 TRBJ1-3 NA TRBV12-3/TRBV12-4 NA TGTGCCAGCAGTGGGGGCTCTGGAAACACCATATATTTT CASSGGSGNTIYF
14 TRBJ2-1 many TRBV24-1 NA TGTGCCACCAGTTTCAGCACACTAAACAATGAGCAGTTCTTC CATSFSTLNNEQFF
14 TRBJ1-5 many TRBV6-1 TRBD1 TGTGCCAGCAGCGACAGGGGGCAAAGGCAGCCCCAGCATTTT CASSDRGQRQPQHF
14 TRBJ2-3 many TRBV20-1 TRBD2 TGCAGTGCTCCAGCGGGGGGAACAAGGGATACGCAGTATTTT CSAPAGGTRDTQYF
15 TRBJ2-5 few TRBV11-2 NA TGTGCCAGCAGCTTAGACCCGACAGGGAGGGAGACCCAGTACTTC CASSLDPTGRETQYF
15 TRBJ2-5 many TRBV29-1 TRBD2 TGCAGCGTTGAAGAGGGAGGTTGGGGGGGAGAGACCCAGTACTTC CSVEEGGWGGETQYF
13 TRBJ1-5 NA TRBV19 NA TGTGCCAGTAGTATATTTCTGGATCAGCCCCAGCATTTT CASSIFLDQPQHF
13 TRBJ1-5 NA TRBV12-3/TRBV12-4 NA TGTGCCAGCAGTTTTCGATGGGAACAGCCCCAGCATTTT CASSFRWEQPQHF
11 TRBJ2-1 few TRBV4-1 NA TGCGCCAGCAGCCAAGGGGGGTGGCAGTTCTTC CASSQGGWQFF
15 TRBJ1-6 many TRBV20-1 NA TGCAGTGCTAGAGATAGGGGCTCCTATAATTCACCCCTCCACTTT CSARDRGSYNSPLHF
13 TRBJ1-1 many TRBV20-1 NA TGCAGTGCTAGGCCCGGGGGGGGTACTGAAGCTTTCTTT CSARPGGGTEAFF
13 TRBJ1-1 NA TRBV2 NA TGTGCCACCACGGGACTTAGCGTAGCTGAAGCTTTCTTT CATTGLSVAEAFF
17 TRBJ2-7 few TRBV20-1 TRBD2 TGCAGTGCTAGTGGCGGACTAGCGGGGGGCCCCCCCGGCGAGCAGTACTTC CSASGGLAGGPPGEQYF
14 TRBJ1-1 many TRBV29-1 TRBD1 TGCAGCGTTGAACCCGGACAGGGATTCACTGAAGCTTTCTTT CSVEPGQGFTEAFF
15 TRBJ2-3 few TRBV6-5 NA TGTGCCAGCAGTTCGAGCGGGCCCCCCACAGATACGCAGTATTTT CASSSSGPPTDTQYF
16 TRBJ2-3 many TRBV4-3 NA TGCGCCAGCAGCCAAGATCGCAGCGCCTACACAGATACGCAGTATTTT CASSQDRSAYTDTQYF
14 TRBJ2-5 NA TRBV27 NA TGTGCCAGCAGTTTGAAGGGGGGGTATGAGACCCAGTACTTC CASSLKGGYETQYF
17 TRBJ2-1 many TRBV20-1 TRBD2 TGCAGTGCTAGAGATAGAGTACGCGGGGGGCCCTACAATGAGCAGTTCTTC CSARDRVRGGPYNEQFF
16 TRBJ2-4 NA TRBV5-5 TRBD2 TGTGCCAGCAGCCGGTGGGTAGGGAGGGAAGAATACATTCAGTACTTC CASSRWVGREEYIQYF
15 TRBJ2-7 many TRBV11-2 NA TGTGCCAGCAGCTTAGAGTCCTCGATCTCCTACGAGCAGTACTTC CASSLESSISYEQYF
15 TRBJ2-1 many TRBV5-6 TRBD2 TGTGCCAGCAGCTTTGGACTAGCGGGGCACAATGAGCAGTTCTTC CASSFGLAGHNEQFF
12 TRBJ2-1 many TRBV15 TRBD1 TGTGCCACCTTGGGACAGGGCTATGAGCAGTTCTTC CATLGQGYEQFF
15 TRBJ1-5 few TRBV5-1 NA TGCGCCAGCAGCTTGGTAGGCAGGCCGGATCAGCCCCAGCATTTT CASSLVGRPDQPQHF
15 TRBJ1-2 NA TRBV7-2 NA TGTGCCAGCAGCTTACGCCCCGGGGGGGACTATGGCTACACCTTC CASSLRPGGDYGYTF
12 TRBJ2-5 many TRBV29-1 NA TGCAGCGCCGACAGGTCGGCAGAGACCCAGTACTTC CSADRSAETQYF
15 TRBJ2-7 many TRBV20-1 TRBD1 TGCAGTGCTAGACCTACCGGGACAGGGAACGACGAGCAGTACTTC CSARPTGTGNDEQYF
15 TRBJ1-5 NA TRBV7-3 NA TGTGCCAGCAGCTTAAGCAGTCGTAGCAATCAGCCCCAGCATTTT CASSLSSRSNQPQHF